The present TCR beta chain was sequenced within a study of shared clonotypes between healthy human individuals. At the deep level, the assay was run. Only in-frame clones appear in the TCRdb table, and some are missing; sequencing was by immunoSEQ multiplex PCR. The data show more than 2 million clones, roughly 95% seen once. Researchers partitioned CD4+ cells into CD45RA+ naive and CD45RA-negative memory subsets. Germline values: CDR1 MNHNY, CDR2 SVGAGI (reference sequence). The CDR3 is 13 amino acids. V dropped 5 bases and J dropped 3 bases, with 7 bases sitting between them. Sequenced: naive CD4+ T cells sorted from blood. The subset denotes: CD45RA+ positively selected. The chain couples TRBV6-6 to TRBJ2-2; D might be TRBD1 (6 bases). The sequence was obtained from a young man in good health. As DNA, the CDR3 is TGTGCCAGCAGTCACAGGGACACCGGGGAGCTGTTTTTT. Translation: CASSHRDTGELFF.